This TCR beta chain stems from a study of cytomegalovirus exposure and HLA in healthy donors. The primer mix had 60 Vbeta and 13 Jbeta primers. Profiled with immunoSEQ multiplex PCR; TCRdb holds only in-frame clones, not every one. The table shows 110,000 or so clones, with approximately 69% occurring only once. Germline V lookup: CDR1 SGDLS, CDR2 YYNGEE. Trimming shortened V by 2 bases and J by 7 bases, and 12 bases separated the two germline ends. CDR3 length equals 14 residues. The material sequenced was PBMCs. The chain uses TRBV9 and TRBJ2-2; TRBD1 is a possible D gene (7 bases). The clonotype originates from a man aged 25 to 40 in good health and CMV-seronegative. The CDR3 DNA reads TGTGCCAGCAGCGTTTCAGGGGGGTTCGGGGAGCTGTTTTTT. This codes for CASSVSGGFGELFF.